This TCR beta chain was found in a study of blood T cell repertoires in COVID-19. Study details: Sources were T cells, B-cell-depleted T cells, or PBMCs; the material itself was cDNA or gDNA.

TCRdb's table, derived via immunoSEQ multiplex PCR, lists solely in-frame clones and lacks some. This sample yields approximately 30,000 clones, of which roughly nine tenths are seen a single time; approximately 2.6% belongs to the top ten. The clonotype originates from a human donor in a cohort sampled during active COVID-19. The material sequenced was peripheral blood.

The CDR3 loop is CASNPGGRDYGYTF. CDR3 nucleotides: TGTGCCAGCAACCCAGGGGGCCGGGACTATGGCTACACCTTC. The chain uses TRBV9 and TRBJ1-2, with 8 bases matching TRBD1. Looked up from germline, CDR1 is SGDLS and CDR2 is YYNGEE. The V gene end was trimmed by 6 bases and the J gene end by 3 bases; junction bases not matched to a gene: 7. The CDR3 runs to 14 residues.